The entry that follows covers one T cell receptor beta chain sequence. Alongside a J-beta primer mix, a sample-barcoded 5' primer served in a second PCR lasting 7 to 11 cycles. TCRdb passed the 5' RACE reads through MiXCR, listing each CDR3 protein once. The sample holds about 830,000 distinct CDR3 sequences; about 62% are singletons and the top ten take about 30%. This entry is derived from a study of blood T cells in healthy people across ages. CDR3 length equals 13 residues. From germline, CDR1 is DFQATT and CDR2 SNEGSKA (reference sequence). Sequences were obtained from blood. The chain has TRBV20-1 and TRBJ2-4; no definite D call. The end of the DNA is better explained by TRBJ2-7, so the J call may be wrong. The source is a man aged 25 to 40 in good health. The CDR3 sequence: CSARDLQHYEQYF. The CDR3 DNA reads as TGCAGTGCTAGAGATTTGCAACATTACGAGCAGTACTTC.